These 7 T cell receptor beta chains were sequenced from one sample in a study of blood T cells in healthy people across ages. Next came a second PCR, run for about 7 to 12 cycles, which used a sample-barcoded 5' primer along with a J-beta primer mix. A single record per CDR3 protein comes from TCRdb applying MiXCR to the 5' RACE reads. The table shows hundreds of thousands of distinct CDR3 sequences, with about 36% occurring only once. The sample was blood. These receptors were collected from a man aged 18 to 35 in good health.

In DNA form, the CDR3 reads TGTGCCAGCAGTGTCCCAGGGGGGACCCAGTACTTC. Its protein product is CASSVPGGTQYF. The V and J genes are TRBV12-3 or TRBV12-4 and TRBJ2-5; 7 nucleotides line up with TRBD1. J gave up 7 bases and V 5 bases, and 4 bases lay outside the gene matches. The CDR3 consists of 12 residues.

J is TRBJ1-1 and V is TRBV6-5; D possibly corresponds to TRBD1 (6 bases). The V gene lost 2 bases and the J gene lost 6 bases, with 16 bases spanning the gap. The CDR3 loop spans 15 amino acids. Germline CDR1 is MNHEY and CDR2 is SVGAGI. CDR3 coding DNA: TGTGCCAGCAGTTACGGAACAGGGAGGAGTGCTGAAGCTTTCTTT. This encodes CASSYGTGRSAEAFF.

CDR3 DNA sequence: TGTGCCAGCAGCTTAGCTGGAGGGTCTAGCAATCAGCCCCAGCATTTT. It yields the protein CASSLAGGSSNQPQHF. V and J are TRBV7-2 and TRBJ1-5, with D uncertain. Germline CDR1 and CDR2: SGHTA and FQGNSA. The CDR3 sequence is 16 residues long. Trimming removed 0 bases at V and 0 bases at J, with 9 bases between.

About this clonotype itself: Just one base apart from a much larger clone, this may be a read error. The CDR3 coding sequence is TGTGCCTGGAGTCCCGGACAGTCAGAGACCCAGTACTTC. It yields the protein CAWSPGQSETQYF. The gene calls are TRBV30 and TRBJ2-5; TRBD1 might be the D (6 bases). The CDR3 runs to 13 residues. Germline assignment: CDR1 GTSNPN and CDR2 SVGIG (reference sequence). V shed 2 bases and J shed 4 bases, with 11 bases lying between them. Based on the CDR3 plus reference TRBV30 and TRBJ2-5, the full variable domain is SQTIHQWPATLVQPVGSPLSLECTVEGTSNPNLYWYRQAAGRGLQLLFYSVGIGQISSEVPQNLSASRPQDRQFILSSKKLLLSDSGFYLCAWSPGQSETQYFGPGTRLLVL.

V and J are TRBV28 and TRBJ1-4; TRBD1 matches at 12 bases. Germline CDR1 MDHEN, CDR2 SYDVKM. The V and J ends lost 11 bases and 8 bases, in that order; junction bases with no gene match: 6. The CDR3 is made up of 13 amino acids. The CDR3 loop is CAGRDRGREKLFF. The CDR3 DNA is TGTGCCGGCCGGGACAGGGGGCGAGAAAAACTGTTTTTT.

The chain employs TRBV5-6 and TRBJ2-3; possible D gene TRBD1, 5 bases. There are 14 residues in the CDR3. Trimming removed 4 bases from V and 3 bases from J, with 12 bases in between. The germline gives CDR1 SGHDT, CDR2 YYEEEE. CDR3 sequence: CASSRDQGTDTQYF. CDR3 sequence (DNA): TGTGCCAGCAGCCGTGACCAGGGAACAGATACGCAGTATTTT.

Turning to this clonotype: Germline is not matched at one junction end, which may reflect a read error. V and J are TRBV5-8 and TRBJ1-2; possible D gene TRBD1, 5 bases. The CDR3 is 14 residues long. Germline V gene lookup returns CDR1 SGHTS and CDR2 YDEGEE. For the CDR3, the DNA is TGTGCCGGCAGCTTGGATCATTCAGGGAGCGGAAACACCTTC. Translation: CAGSLDHSGSGNTF.